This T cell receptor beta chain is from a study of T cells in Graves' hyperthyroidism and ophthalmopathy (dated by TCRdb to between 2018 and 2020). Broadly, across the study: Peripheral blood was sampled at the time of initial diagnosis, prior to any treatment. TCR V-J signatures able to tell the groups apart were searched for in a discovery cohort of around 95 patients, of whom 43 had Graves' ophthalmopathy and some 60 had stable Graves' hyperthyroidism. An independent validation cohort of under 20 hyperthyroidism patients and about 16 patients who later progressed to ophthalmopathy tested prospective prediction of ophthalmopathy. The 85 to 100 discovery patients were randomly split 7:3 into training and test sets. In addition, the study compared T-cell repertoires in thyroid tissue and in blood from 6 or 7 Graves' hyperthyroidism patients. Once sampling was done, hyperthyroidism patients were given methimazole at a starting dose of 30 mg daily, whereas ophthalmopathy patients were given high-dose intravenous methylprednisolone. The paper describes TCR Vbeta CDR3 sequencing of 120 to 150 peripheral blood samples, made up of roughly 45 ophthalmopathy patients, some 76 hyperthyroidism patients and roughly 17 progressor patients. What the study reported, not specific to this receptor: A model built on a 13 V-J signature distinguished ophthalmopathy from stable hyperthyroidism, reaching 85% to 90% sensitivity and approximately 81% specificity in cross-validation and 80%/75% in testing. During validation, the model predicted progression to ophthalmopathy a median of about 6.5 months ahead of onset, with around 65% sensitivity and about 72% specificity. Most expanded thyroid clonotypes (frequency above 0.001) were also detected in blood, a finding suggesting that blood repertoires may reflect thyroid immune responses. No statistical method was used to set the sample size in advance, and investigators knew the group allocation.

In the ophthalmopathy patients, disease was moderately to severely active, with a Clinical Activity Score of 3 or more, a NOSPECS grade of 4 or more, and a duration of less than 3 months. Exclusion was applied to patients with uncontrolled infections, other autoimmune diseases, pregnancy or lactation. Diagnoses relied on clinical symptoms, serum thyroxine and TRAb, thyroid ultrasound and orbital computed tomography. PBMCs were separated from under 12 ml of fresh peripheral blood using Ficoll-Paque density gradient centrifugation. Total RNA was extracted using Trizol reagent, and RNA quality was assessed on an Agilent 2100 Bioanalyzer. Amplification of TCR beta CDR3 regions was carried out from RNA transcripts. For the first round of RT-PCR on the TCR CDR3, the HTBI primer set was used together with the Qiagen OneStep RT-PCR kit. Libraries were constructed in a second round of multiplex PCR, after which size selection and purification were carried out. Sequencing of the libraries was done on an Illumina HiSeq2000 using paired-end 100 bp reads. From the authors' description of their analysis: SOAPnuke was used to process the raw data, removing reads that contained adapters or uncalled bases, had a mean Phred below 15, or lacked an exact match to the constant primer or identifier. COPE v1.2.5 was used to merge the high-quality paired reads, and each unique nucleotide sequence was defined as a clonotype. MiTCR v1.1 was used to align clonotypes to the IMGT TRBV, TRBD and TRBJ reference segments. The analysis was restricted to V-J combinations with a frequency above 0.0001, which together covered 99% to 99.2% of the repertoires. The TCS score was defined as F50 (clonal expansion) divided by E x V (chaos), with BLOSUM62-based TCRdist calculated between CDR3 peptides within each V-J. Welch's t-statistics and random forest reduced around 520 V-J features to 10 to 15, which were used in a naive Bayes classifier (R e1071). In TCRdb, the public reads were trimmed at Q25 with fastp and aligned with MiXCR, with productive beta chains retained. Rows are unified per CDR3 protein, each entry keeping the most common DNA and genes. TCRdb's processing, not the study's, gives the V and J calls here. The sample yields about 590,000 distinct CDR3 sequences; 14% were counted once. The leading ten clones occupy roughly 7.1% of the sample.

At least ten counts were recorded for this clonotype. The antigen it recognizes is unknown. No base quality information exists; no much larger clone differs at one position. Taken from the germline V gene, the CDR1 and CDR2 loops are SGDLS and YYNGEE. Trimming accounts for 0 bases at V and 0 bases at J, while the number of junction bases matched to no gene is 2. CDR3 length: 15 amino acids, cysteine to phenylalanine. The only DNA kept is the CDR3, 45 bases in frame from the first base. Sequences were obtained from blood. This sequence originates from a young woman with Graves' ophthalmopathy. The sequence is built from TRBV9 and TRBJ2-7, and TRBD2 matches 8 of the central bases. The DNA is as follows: TGTGCCAGCAGCGTAGGAGCGGGGGCCTCCTACGAGCAGTACTTC. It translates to CASSVGAGASYEQYF.